Sequencing of this TCR beta chain was carried out in a study of beta chain features in type 1 diabetes (dated by TCRdb to 2017 to 2018). General notes on the study: Mean age, gender distribution, total cell number and subset yield were not different between patients and healthy donors. Across all samples, 90 million to 130 million sorted cells were examined, and cell number per subset correlated strongly with RNA yield. In the study, TCRB repertoires of sorted circulating CD4+ T cell subsets from recently diagnosed type 1 diabetes patients were compared with those of matched healthy donors. Whereas all 28 donors provided naive and central memory subsets, regulatory and stem cell-like memory subsets were isolated from just 8 patients and roughly 8 healthy donors. Beyond this particular receptor, the publication reports: A moderate but significant shortening of TCRB CDR3 length was observed in type 1 diabetes patients in all four CD4+ subsets. PCR might favor shorter templates, but patient and control samples were amplified and corrected together, so any skew would affect both groups equally. HLA sub-analyses involved small numbers of individuals, so any influence of HLA type on TCRB rearrangement remained unresolved. At VDJ recombination sites, type 1 diabetes patients had fewer insertions and more deleted nucleotides, which implies abnormalities in thymic rearrangement. The naive, central memory and regulatory TCRB repertoires appeared to resemble one another more closely among patients than among healthy donors. Because cDNA was sequenced instead of genomic DNA, activated cells with high expression could be over-represented, although the groups did not differ in activation or CD3 levels.

This clone was counted between two and nine times. Its antigen is still unknown. No much larger clone exists at a distance of one base, and base qualities are not known. From each donor, a single peripheral blood sample of approximately 110 mL on average was drawn into heparinised tubes. Naive, central memory, regulatory and stem cell-like memory CD4+ T cells were sorted on a BD FACSAria II using a panel including CD45RO, CCR7, CD25, CD127, CD95 and CD27. Purity was above 95% for every sorted population. PBMCs were isolated right away by Lymphoprep density gradient centrifugation and were stained directly, without culture. To minimize batch effects, samples were stained and sorted in pairs, one healthy donor with one patient per experiment. For this chain, trimming is 3 bases at the V end and 5 bases at the J end, and the number of junction bases without a gene match is 10. CDR1 and CDR2 were assigned from the germline V gene as KGHSH and LQKENI. From the cysteine through the phenylalanine, the CDR3 covers 16 amino acids. The kept DNA is CDR3 alone, 48 bases in frame from the first base.

The entire isolated RNA was reverse transcribed using the High Capacity cDNA Reverse Transcription Kit, and thus expressed TCRB transcripts were sequenced. Naive, central memory and regulatory T cell samples underwent deep immunoSEQ sequencing, averaging roughly 3.5 million total reads per sample. Sorted cells were lysed in RLT buffer and RNA was extracted with DNase-treated RNeasy Micro or Mini kits, depending on cell number. Each cell subset was processed on its own to prevent cross-contamination, while patient and healthy donor samples were processed together. TCRB sequences were amplified from cDNA with the immunoSEQ multiplex PCR, producing 87-bp fragments spanning the CDR3 region. Sequencing of the amplicons was done on the Illumina HiSeq platform. Turning to the authors' computational methods: Synthetic template baselines were used to correct PCR bias computationally, reads within Hamming distance 2 were collapsed together, and singletons that could not be merged were discarded. By aligning reads against IMGT, V, D and J genes, CDR3 length, and insertions or deletions at six rearrangement sites were assigned. Within each subset, clonotype counts were normalized to the number of sorted cells before true diversity and Gini coefficients were calculated with the tcR R package. The overlap coefficient, calculated on TCRB nucleotide sequences, was used to measure repertoire sharing. The immuneACCESS repertoire file appears here via TCRdb, limited to in-frame rearrangements. These files lack a portion of the clones; in checked studies, under half of the deficit traces to unresolved V genes, and the cause of the others is not known. The V and J calls and clone size come from that table; D and trimming were worked out from the DNA. This sample lists about 120,000 clones; over 15% were detected once. The leading ten clones occupy approximately 2.3% of the sample.

Sequenced input: central memory CD4+ T cells from blood. This receptor was identified in a man aged 30 to 39 with type 1 diabetes. The rearrangement combines TRBV18 with TRBJ1-5; 7 junctional bases match TRBD1. The DNA reads as follows: TGTGCCAGCTCACCGGGAGGAGGGGGCGAGGATCAGCCCCAGCATTTT. Its protein product is CASSPGGGGEDQPQHF.